One and the same sample provided the 17 T cell receptor beta chains below, sequenced in a study of OX40 agonist ivuxolimab in advanced cancers. Assay: immunoSEQ multiplex PCR; the TCRdb copy retains only in-frame clones and omits some. Here the sample spans around 45,000 clones, approximately 82% being singletons. The specimen comprised CD4+ or CD8+ T cells sorted from blood, sampled in a trial of the OX40 agonist ivuxolimab. These receptor sequences come from an adult with an advanced solid tumor such as melanoma, head and neck, liver or kidney cancer.

The chain combines TRBV6-5 with TRBJ1-2, with 9 bases that match TRBD1. J was trimmed by 5 bases and V by 9 bases; bases with no gene match: 4. Germline V lookup: CDR1 MNHEY, CDR2 SVGAGI. The CDR3 extends over 12 amino acids. CDR3 bases: TGTGCCAGTGAACAGGGGGCTTATGGCTACACCTTC. Translating gives CASEQGAYGYTF.

J is TRBJ1-1 and V is TRBV6-6, with 10 bases lining up with TRBD1. J was trimmed by 5 bases and V by 6 bases; bases with no gene match: 12. The germline CDR1 and CDR2 sequences are MNHNY and SVGAGI (reference sequence). This CDR3 is 16 amino acids long. CDR3 sequence: CASRSRQGAPLTEAFF. The CDR3 DNA sequence: TGTGCCAGCAGGTCCCGACAGGGGGCCCCGTTAACTGAAGCTTTCTTT.

The chain couples TRBV7-2 to TRBJ2-2; D is uncertain. Germline V gene lookup returns CDR1 SGHTA and CDR2 FQGNSA. V was trimmed by 3 bases and J by 5 bases, leaving 7 bases between them. This CDR3 has 13 amino acids. DNA for the CDR3: TGTGCCAGCAGCTTTAAAGGGACCGGGGAGCTGTTTTTT. Translating gives CASSFKGTGELFF.

CDR3 in DNA: TGCGCCAGCAGCTCCAACACAGGGCAAGAGACCCAGTACTTC. It yields the protein CASSSNTGQETQYF. This chain links TRBV5-1 with TRBJ2-5, with D possibly matching TRBD1 (6 bases). Germline V gene lookup returns CDR1 SGHRS and CDR2 YFSETQ. Trimming left V 3 bases short and J 2 bases short, with 11 bases between. There are 14 residues in the CDR3.

The rearrangement joins TRBV4-2 to TRBJ2-3; perhaps TRBD2 as D (6 bases). The CDR3 runs 14 residues. In germline, CDR1 is LGHNA, CDR2 YNFKEQ. V was cut by 4 bases and J by 2 bases, with 10 bases left in between. This chain's CDR3 is CASSPGGITDTQYF. Here the CDR3 DNA reads TGTGCCAGCAGCCCGGGCGGGATCACAGATACGCAGTATTTT.

The chain couples TRBV10-1 to TRBJ2-1; D is unclear. CDR3 length: 15 residues. Germline values: CDR1 WNHNN, CDR2 SYGVQD (reference sequence). V gave up 3 bases and J gave up 7 bases, with 16 bases separating them. CDR3 region: CASSEEVPSRNEQFF. DNA of the CDR3: TGCGCCAGCAGTGAAGAGGTTCCCTCTCGGAATGAGCAGTTCTTC.

This chain uses TRBV12-5 with TRBJ2-5; D remains ambiguous. The assigned J gene may be wrong: the sequence end matches TRBJ2-7 better. Germline CDR1 and CDR2: LGHNT and FRNRAP. This CDR3 is 15 amino acids long. The DNA of the CDR3 is TGTGCTAGTGGCCCCGCTGGACGGCTACACTACGAGCAGTACTTC. Protein: CASGPAGRLHYEQYF.

This chain links TRBV7-7 with TRBJ2-1, with 11 bases that match TRBD2. Germline loops: CDR1 SSHAT, CDR2 FNYEAQ (reference sequence). After removal of 5 bases from V and 4 bases from J, the junction contained 4 bases not matched to a gene. This CDR3 has 15 residues. The CDR3 protein is CASSQIAGGYNEQFF. In nucleotides, the CDR3 is TGTGCCAGCAGCCAAATAGCGGGGGGGTACAATGAGCAGTTCTTC.

This sequence joins TRBV9 and TRBJ2-3, with TRBD2 matching over 13 bases. The germline V gene encodes CDR1 SGDLS and CDR2 YYNGEE. Germline trimming cut 3 bases from V and 1 base from J; bases unmatched to any gene: 11. The CDR3 has 19 amino acids. The CDR3 spells CASSEIGLAGVIGTDTQYF. The CDR3 DNA sequence: TGTGCCAGCAGCGAAATAGGACTAGCGGGAGTAATAGGCACAGATACGCAGTATTTT.

This clone was seen a few times. V usage is TRBV19 and J usage is TRBJ1-5, with a weak D call TRBD1 (6 bases). CDR3 length: 14 residues. Deletions cut 3 bases from V and 5 bases from J, with 11 bases between. From germline, CDR1 is LNHDA and CDR2 SQIVND (reference sequence). The CDR3 region is CASSMTGGDQPQHF. The CDR3 bases are TGTGCCAGTAGTATGACAGGAGGAGATCAGCCCCAGCATTTT.

This chain uses TRBV7-3 with TRBJ1-6; possibly TRBD1 for D (6 bases). The V end lost 4 bases, the J end lost 11 bases, and 12 bases lay between the germline ends. Germline CDR1 is SGHTA and CDR2 is FQGTGA. The CDR3 is 13 amino acids. CDR3 coding DNA: TGTGCCAGCAGCTCGACAGGATTCACACCCCTCCACTTT. Translating it yields CASSSTGFTPLHF.

The rearrangement uses TRBV4-2 and TRBJ1-1; 9 bases align to TRBD1. V lost 4 bases to trimming and J lost 5 bases; unmatched junction nucleotides: 5. Germline loops: CDR1 LGHNA, CDR2 YNFKEQ. The CDR3 length is 14 residues. CDR3 DNA: TGTGCCAGCAGCCCCACAGGGGGCAGGACTGAAGCTTTCTTT. Amino acid sequence: CASSPTGGRTEAFF.

The table lists this clone with a few counts. The rearrangement uses TRBV19 and TRBJ2-6, with TRBD1 matching over 8 bases. V lost 7 bases to trimming and J lost 1 base; unmatched junction nucleotides: 9. Germline V gene data show CDR1 as LNHDA and CDR2 as SQIVND (reference sequence). The CDR3 has 17 residues. CDR3 region: CASKGTGLGSGANVLTF. CDR3 coding DNA: TGTGCCAGTAAAGGGACAGGCCTCGGGTCTGGGGCCAACGTCCTGACTTTC. Full variable domain (outside the CDR3, taken from reference TRBV19 and TRBJ2-6): DGGITQSPKYLFRKEGQNVTLSCEQNLNHDAMYWYRQDPGQGLRLIYYSQIVNDFQKGDIAEGYSVSREKKESFPLTVTSAQKNPTAFYLCASKGTGLGSGANVLTFGAGSRLTVL.

The J gene is TRBJ2-4, the V gene TRBV5-6, with TRBD2 identical over 7 bases. The V gene end was trimmed by 2 bases and the J gene end by 5 bases; junction bases not matched to a gene: 4. This CDR3 has 14 amino acids. Germline V gives CDR1 SGHDT, CDR2 YYEEEE. CDR3 region: CASSFWEGENIQYF. Here the CDR3 DNA reads TGTGCCAGCAGCTTTTGGGAGGGCGAAAACATTCAGTACTTC.

This clone was found a few times. The gene calls are TRBV7-2 and TRBJ1-2, with 8 bases lining up with TRBD1. The CDR3 spans 15 residues. CDR1 is SGHTA and CDR2 is FQGNSA in the germline V gene. J lost 5 bases, V lost 6 bases, and 11 bases had no gene match. The CDR3 loop reads CASRLRAGGVYGYTF. The CDR3, as DNA: TGTGCCAGCAGATTAAGGGCAGGGGGCGTTTATGGCTACACCTTC. The whole variable domain, remainder taken from reference TRBV7-2 and TRBJ1-2, is GAGVSQSPSNKVTEKGKDVELRCDPISGHTALYWYRQSLGQGLEFLIYFQGNSAPDKSGLPSDRFSAERTGGSVSTLTIQRTQQEDSAVYLCASRLRAGGVYGYTFGSGTRLTVV.

J is TRBJ1-6 and V is TRBV10-3, with 11 bases matching TRBD1. The CDR3 consists of 18 residues. Germline CDR1 ENHRY, CDR2 SYGVKD. With 0 bases clipped from V and 5 bases from J, the junction kept 6 bases outside the gene matches. CDR3 nucleotide sequence: TGTGCCATCAGTGAGTCTCCGGGACAGGGGGTGGATAATTCACCCCTCCACTTT. The encoded protein is CAISESPGQGVDNSPLHF.

The rearrangement links TRBV10-3 to TRBJ2-3; unclear D gene. This CDR3 contains 16 residues. V lost 0 bases to trimming and J lost 3 bases, with 13 bases between them. CDR1 and CDR2 (germline): ENHRY, SYGVKD. The CDR3 DNA is TGTGCCATCAGTGAGTCCGGCCAGTCCCTTACAGATACGCAGTATTTT. Its translation: CAISESGQSLTDTQYF.